A selection of T cell receptor beta chains follows, all from one sample in a study of blood T cell repertoires in COVID-19. Assay: immunoSEQ multiplex PCR; the TCRdb copy retains only in-frame clones and omits some. The data show over 90,000 clones, more than 80% seen once. Sample: peripheral blood. Receptor source: a human donor in a cohort sampled during active COVID-19. CDR3s include the opening cysteine and the closing phenylalanine or tryptophan. A D gene is named only where the DNA matches it firmly. Clone size is not always given. Where it is, it says once, few, many or a class for expanded clones.

TRBV5-4	TRBD2	TRBJ2-2	-	TGTGCCAGCAGGAGGGCGGGGGAGGCCGGGGAGCTGTTTTTT	CASRRAGEAGELFF
TRBV3-1/TRBV3-2	TRBD1	TRBJ2-1	-	TGTGCCAGCAGCCCCCCGGGACAGGGCTACAATGAGCAGTTCTTC	CASSPPGQGYNEQFF
TRBV3-1/TRBV3-2	-	TRBJ1-2	-	TGTGCCAGCAGCCCCCAAAGTCTGACAGTCTATGGCTACACCTTC	CASSPQSLTVYGYTF
TRBV4-3	-	TRBJ2-1	-	TGCGCCAGCAGCCAAGGGCAGGACTCCTACAATGAGCAGTTCTTC	CASSQGQDSYNEQFF
TRBV5-8	TRBD2	TRBJ2-1	-	TGTGCCAGCAGCTTGGCGGGGGGGAATGAGCAGTTCTTC	CASSLAGGNEQFF
TRBV5-1	-	TRBJ2-3	-	TGCGCCAGCAGCCGGAGCCCGGGGAGTTCAGATACGCAGTATTTT	CASSRSPGSSDTQYF
TRBV5-5	TRBD1	TRBJ1-5	-	TGTGCCAGCAGCTTAGGGACAGCCGCTCTCGGGTCCCAGCATTTT	CASSLGTAALGSQHF
TRBV27	-	TRBJ1-4	-	TGTGCCAGCAGTCCTTACAGGAATGAAAAACTGTTTTTT	CASSPYRNEKLFF
TRBV19	TRBD1	TRBJ1-2	once	TGTGCCAGTAGGCGGACAGGGAGTGCGGGCTACACCTTC	CASRRTGSAGYTF
TRBV18	-	TRBJ1-6	-	TGTGCCAGCTCAGGGACACCTAATTCACCCCTCCACTTT	CASSGTPNSPLHF
TRBV7-8	-	TRBJ1-2	-	TGTGCCAGCAGCCCCCTCTCCCCCGCGGCTGGCTACACCTTC	CASSPLSPAAGYTF
TRBV7-2	-	TRBJ2-6	-	TGTGCCAGCAGCACCAGTGGGGCAGGGCCCTCTGGGGCCAACGTCCTGACTTTC	CASSTSGAGPSGANVLTF
TRBV11-2	-	TRBJ2-3	-	TGTGCCAGCAGCTTAGATCCCCCTCCGCAGTATTTT	CASSLDPPPQYF